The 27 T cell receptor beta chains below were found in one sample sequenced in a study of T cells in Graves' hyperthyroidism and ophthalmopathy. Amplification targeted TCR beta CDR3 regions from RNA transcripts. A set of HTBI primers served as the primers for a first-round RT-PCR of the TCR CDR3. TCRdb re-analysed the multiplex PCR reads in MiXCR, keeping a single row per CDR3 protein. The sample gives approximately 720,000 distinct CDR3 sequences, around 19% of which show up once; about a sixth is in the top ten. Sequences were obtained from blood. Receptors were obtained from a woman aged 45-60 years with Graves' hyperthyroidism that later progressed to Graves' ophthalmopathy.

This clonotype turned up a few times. In nucleotides, the CDR3 is TGCAGTGCTAGGGCTACAGGGGGCGCGTTAAACCAAGAGACCCAGTACTTC. Amino acids: CSARATGGALNQETQYF. The rearrangement links TRBV20-1 to TRBJ2-5; 9 nucleotides align to TRBD1. The CDR3 runs to 17 residues. Trimming took 3 bases from V and 0 from J; bases not matched to a gene: 11. CDR1 and CDR2 from the germline V gene are DFQATT and SNEGSKA (reference sequence).

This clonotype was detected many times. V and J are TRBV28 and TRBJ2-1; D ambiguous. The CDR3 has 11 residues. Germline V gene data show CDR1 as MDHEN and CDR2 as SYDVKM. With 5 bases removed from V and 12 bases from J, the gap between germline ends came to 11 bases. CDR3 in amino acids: CASSPGRTQFF. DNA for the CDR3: TGTGCCAGCAGTCCGGGCAGGACGCAGTTCTTC.

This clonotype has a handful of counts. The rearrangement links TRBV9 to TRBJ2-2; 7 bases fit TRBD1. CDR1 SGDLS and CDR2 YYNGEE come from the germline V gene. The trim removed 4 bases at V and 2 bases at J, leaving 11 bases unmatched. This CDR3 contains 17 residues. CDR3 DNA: TGTGCCAGCAGCAGATACTCCGGGACAGTCAACACCGGGGAGCTGTTTTTT. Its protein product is CASSRYSGTVNTGELFF.

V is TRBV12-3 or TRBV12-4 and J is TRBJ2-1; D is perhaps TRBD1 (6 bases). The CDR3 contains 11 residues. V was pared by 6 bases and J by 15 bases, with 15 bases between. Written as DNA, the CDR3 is TGTGCCAGCAGCACAGGGACCAACTTGTTCTTC. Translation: CASSTGTNLFF.

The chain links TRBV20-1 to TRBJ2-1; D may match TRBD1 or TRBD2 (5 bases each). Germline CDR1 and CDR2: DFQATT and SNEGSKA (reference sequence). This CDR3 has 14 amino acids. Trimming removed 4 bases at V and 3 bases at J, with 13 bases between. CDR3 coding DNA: TGCAGTGCTATGAGGGGACCTCTCTACAATGAGCAGTTCTTC. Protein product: CSAMRGPLYNEQFF.

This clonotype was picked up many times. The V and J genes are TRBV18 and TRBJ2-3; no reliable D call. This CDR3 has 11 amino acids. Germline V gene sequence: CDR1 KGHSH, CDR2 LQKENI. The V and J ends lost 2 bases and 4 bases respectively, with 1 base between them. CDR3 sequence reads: CASSPADTQYF. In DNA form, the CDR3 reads TGTGCCAGCTCACCAGCAGATACGCAGTATTTT.

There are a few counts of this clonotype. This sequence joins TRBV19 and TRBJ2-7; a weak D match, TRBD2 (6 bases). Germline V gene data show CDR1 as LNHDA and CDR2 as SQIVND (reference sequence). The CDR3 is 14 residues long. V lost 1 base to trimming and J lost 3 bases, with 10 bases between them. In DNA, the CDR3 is TGTGCCAGTAGTATAGTACTGGGAGGCTACGAGCAGTACTTC. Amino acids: CASSIVLGGYEQYF. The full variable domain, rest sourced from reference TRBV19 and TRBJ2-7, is DGGITQSPKYLFRKEGQNVTLSCEQNLNHDAMYWYRQDPGQGLRLIYYSQIVNDFQKGDIAEGYSVSREKKESFPLTVTSAQKNPTAFYLCASSIVLGGYEQYFGPGTRLTVT.

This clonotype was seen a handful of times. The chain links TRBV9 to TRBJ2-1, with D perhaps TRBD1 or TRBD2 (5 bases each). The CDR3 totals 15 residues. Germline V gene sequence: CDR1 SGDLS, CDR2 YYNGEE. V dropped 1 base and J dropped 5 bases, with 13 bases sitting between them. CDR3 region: CASSVSGTVNNEQFF. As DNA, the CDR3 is TGTGCCAGCAGCGTATCTGGGACCGTCAACAATGAGCAGTTCTTC.

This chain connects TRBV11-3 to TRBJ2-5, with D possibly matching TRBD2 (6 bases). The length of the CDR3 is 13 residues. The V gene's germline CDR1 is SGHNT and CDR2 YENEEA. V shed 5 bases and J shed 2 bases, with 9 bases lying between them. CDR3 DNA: TGTGCCAGCAGCCAGGACTATCAAGAGACCCAGTACTTC. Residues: CASSQDYQETQYF.

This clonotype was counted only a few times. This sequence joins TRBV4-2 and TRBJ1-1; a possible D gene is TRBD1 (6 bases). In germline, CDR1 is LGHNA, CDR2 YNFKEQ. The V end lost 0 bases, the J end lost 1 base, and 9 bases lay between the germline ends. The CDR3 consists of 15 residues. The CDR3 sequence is CASSQDMGQNTEAFF. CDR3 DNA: TGTGCCAGCAGCCAAGATATGGGACAGAACACTGAAGCTTTCTTT.

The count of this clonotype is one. CDR3 region: CASSGQGQQPQHF. The DNA for the CDR3 is TGTGCCAGCAGCGGACAGGGTCAGCAGCCCCAGCATTTT. V and J are TRBV6-1 and TRBJ1-5; 8 bases match TRBD1. J lost 7 bases, V lost 6 bases, and 5 bases had no gene match. This CDR3 has 13 amino acids. Germline assignment: CDR1 MNHNS and CDR2 SASEGT.

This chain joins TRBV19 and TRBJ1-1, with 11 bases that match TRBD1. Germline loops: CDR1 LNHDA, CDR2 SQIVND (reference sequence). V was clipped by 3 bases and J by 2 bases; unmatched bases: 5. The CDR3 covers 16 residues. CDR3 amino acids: CASSIYGTGGNTEAFF. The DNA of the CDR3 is TGTGCCAGTAGTATTTACGGGACAGGGGGAAACACTGAAGCTTTCTTT.

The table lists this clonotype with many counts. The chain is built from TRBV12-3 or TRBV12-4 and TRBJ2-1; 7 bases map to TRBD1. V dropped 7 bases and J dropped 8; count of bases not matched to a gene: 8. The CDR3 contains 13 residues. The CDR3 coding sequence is TGTGCCAGCACTTTGACAGGGTTCCATGAGCAGTTCTTC. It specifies CASTLTGFHEQFF.

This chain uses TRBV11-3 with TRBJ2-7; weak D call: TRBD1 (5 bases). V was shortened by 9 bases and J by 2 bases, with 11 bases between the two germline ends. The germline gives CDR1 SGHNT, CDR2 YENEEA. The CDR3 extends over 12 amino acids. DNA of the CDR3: TGTGCCAGTCTGGGCAGGGCCTACGAGCAGTACTTC. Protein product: CASLGRAYEQYF.

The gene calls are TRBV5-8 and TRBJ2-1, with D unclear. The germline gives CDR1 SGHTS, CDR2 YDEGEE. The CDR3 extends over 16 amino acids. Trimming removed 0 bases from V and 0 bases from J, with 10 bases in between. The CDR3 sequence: CASSLGLLGSYNEQFF. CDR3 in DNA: TGTGCCAGCAGCTTGGGCCTGCTTGGCTCCTACAATGAGCAGTTCTTC.

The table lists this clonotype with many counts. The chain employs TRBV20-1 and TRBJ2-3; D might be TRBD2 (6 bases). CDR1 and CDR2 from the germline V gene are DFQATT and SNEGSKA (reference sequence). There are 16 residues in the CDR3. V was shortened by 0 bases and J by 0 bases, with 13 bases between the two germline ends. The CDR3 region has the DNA TGCAGTGCTAGAGATGGGCTCGCGGGGAGCACAGATACGCAGTATTTT. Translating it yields CSARDGLAGSTDTQYF.

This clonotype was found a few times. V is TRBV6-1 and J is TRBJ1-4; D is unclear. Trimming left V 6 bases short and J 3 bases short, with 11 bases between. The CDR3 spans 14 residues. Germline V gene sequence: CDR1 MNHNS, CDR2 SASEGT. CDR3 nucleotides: TGTGCCAGCAGCAAGACCGTTTCTAATGAAAAACTGTTTTTT. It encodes CASSKTVSNEKLFF.

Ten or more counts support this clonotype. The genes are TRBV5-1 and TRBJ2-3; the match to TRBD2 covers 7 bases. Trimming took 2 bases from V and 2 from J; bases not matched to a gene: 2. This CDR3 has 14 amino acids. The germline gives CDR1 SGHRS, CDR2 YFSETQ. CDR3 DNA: TGCGCCAGCAGCTTAGCGGGGCCCACAGATACGCAGTATTTT. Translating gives CASSLAGPTDTQYF.

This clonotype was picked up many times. The CDR3 bases are TGTGCCAGCAGGGATGGGGACATACTCTCCTACGAGCAGTACTTC. Translated, it gives CASRDGDILSYEQYF. The rearrangement uses TRBV27 and TRBJ2-7, with a weak D call TRBD1 (6 bases). The germline V and J ends were trimmed by 6 bases and 0 bases, with 15 bases remaining between them. Per the germline V gene, CDR1 is MNHEY and CDR2 is SMNVEV (reference sequence). The CDR3 contains 15 residues.

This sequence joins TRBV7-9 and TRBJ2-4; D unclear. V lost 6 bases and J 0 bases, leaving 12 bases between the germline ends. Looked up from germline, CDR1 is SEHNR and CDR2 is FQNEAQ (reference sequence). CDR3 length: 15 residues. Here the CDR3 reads CASSTLGLAKNIQYF. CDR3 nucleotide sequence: TGTGCCAGCAGTACCCTCGGATTAGCCAAAAACATTCAGTACTTC.

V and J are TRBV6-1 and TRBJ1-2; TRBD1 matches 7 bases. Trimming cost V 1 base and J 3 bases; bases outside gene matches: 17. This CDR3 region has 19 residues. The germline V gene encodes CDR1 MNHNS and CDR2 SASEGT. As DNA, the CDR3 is TGTGCCAGCAGTGAAGGCTGGGGGAGGGGACAGAGAACCCACTATGGCTACACCTTC. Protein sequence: CASSEGWGRGQRTHYGYTF.

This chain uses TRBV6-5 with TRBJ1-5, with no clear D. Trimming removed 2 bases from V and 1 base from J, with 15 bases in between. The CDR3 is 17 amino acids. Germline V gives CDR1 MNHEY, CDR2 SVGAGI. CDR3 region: CASSYHRQLSSNQPQHF. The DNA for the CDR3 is TGTGCCAGCAGTTACCATCGTCAGCTTAGCAGCAATCAGCCCCAGCATTTT.

For the CDR3, the DNA is TGTGCCAGCAGCTGGGACAGGGTTTTTATGAGACAGCGTAACAATGAGCAGTTCTTC. Its translation: CASSWDRVFMRQRNNEQFF. This chain links TRBV7-3 with TRBJ2-1, with 9 nucleotides matching TRBD1. The germline V gene encodes CDR1 SGHTA and CDR2 FQGTGA. This CDR3 has 19 residues. V was clipped by 4 bases and J by 5 bases; unmatched bases: 18.

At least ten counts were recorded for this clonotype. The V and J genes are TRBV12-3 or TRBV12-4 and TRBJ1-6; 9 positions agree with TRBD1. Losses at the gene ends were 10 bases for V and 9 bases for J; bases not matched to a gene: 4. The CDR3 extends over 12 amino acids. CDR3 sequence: CATGQGGSPLHF. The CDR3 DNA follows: TGTGCCACGGGACAGGGTGGTTCACCCCTCCACTTT.

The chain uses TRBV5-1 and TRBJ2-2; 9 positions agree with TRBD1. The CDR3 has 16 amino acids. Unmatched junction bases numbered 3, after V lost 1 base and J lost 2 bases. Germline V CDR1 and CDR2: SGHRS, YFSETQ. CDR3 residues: CASSLNRGHNTGELFF. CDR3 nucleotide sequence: TGCGCCAGCAGCTTGAACAGGGGGCATAACACCGGGGAGCTGTTTTTT.

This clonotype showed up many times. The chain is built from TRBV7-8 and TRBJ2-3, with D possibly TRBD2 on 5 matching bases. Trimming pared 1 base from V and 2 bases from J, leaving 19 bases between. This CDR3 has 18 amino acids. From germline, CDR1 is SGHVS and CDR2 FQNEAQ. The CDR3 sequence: CASSLEAEGVWYTDTQYF. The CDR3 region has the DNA TGTGCCAGCAGCTTAGAAGCTGAGGGAGTATGGTACACAGATACGCAGTATTTT.

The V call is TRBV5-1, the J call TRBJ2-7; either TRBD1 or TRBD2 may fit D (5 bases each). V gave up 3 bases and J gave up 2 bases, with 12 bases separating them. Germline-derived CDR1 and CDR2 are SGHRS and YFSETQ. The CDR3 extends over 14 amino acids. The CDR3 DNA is TGCGCCAGCAGCTCCCGGGACGGAGCCTACGAGCAGTACTTC. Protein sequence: CASSSRDGAYEQYF.